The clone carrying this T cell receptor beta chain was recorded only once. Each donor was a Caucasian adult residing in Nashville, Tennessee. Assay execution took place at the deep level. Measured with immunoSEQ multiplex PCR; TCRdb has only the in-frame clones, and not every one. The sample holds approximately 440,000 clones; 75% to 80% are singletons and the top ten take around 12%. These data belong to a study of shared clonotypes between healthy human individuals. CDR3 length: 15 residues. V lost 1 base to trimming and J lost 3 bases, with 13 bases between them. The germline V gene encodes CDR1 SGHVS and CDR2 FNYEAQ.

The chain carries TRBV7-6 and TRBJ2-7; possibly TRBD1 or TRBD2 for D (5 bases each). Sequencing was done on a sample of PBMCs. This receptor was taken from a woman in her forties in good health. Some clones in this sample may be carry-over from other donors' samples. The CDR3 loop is CASSLGPGGGYEQYF. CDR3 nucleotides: TGTGCCAGCAGCTTAGGCCCCGGTGGGGGCTACGAGCAGTACTTC.